A single sample gave rise to the 15 T cell receptor beta chains below, sequenced in a study of T cells in Graves' hyperthyroidism and ophthalmopathy. Amplification targeted TCR beta CDR3 regions from RNA transcripts. Carried out on the TCR CDR3, a first-round RT-PCR used the HTBI primer set. Via MiXCR, TCRdb re-called the multiplex PCR reads, giving one row per CDR3 protein. The table records about 400,000 distinct CDR3 sequences, more than 12% of them present only once. The sample taken for sequencing was blood. The receptors originated from a woman aged 25 to 45 with Graves' ophthalmopathy.

V gene TRBV20-1 combines with J gene TRBJ2-2; no clear D. Germline assignment: CDR1 DFQATT and CDR2 SNEGSKA (reference sequence). Trimming stripped 1 base from V and 4 bases from J, with 4 bases between. This CDR3 contains 12 residues. The chain's CDR3 is CSARGITGELFF. As DNA, the CDR3 is TGCAGTGCTAGAGGCATCACCGGGGAGCTGTTTTTT.

The sample holds a few counts of this clonotype. The CDR3 DNA reads as TGTGCTAGTGGTTTGTTTTCAGGGGGCTACGACTCGGGACTTAAAGAGACCCAGTACTTC. Residues: CASGLFSGGYDSGLKETQYF. This chain uses TRBV12-5 with TRBJ2-5, with TRBD1 matching 8 bases. With V trimmed by 2 bases and J by 3 bases, 20 bases remained unmatched. This CDR3 is built from 20 residues. The germline CDR1 and CDR2 sequences are LGHNT and FRNRAP.

The chain links TRBV10-3 to TRBJ2-3; maybe TRBD1 (5 bases). Germline V CDR1 and CDR2: ENHRY, SYGVKD. V was shortened by 10 bases and J by 2 bases, with 19 bases between the two germline ends. This CDR3 is 15 amino acids long. For the CDR3, the DNA is TGTGCCAGCACCCCAGGGATGGGGAACACAGATACGCAGTATTTT. It yields the protein CASTPGMGNTDTQYF.

The V call is TRBV19, the J call TRBJ1-5; a possible D gene is TRBD1 (5 bases). The CDR3 spans 15 residues. Germline V CDR1 and CDR2: LNHDA, SQIVND (reference sequence). V lost 6 bases and J 1 base, leaving 13 bases between the germline ends. As DNA, the CDR3 is TGTGCCAGTAGCCCGACAGAAGGAAGCAATCAGCCCCAGCATTTT. This sequence encodes CASSPTEGSNQPQHF.

The J gene is TRBJ2-3, the V gene TRBV30; 9 bases line up with TRBD2. CDR1 GTSNPN and CDR2 SVGIG come from the germline V gene (reference sequence). This CDR3 region has 17 residues. V trimming: 2 bases; J trimming: 3 bases; junction bases outside the gene matches: 12. CDR3 DNA sequence: TGTGCCTGGAGTCCGTCTCGGACTAGCGTGGGGACAGATACGCAGTATTTT. Its translation is CAWSPSRTSVGTDTQYF.

This clonotype has a count of ten or more. The chain uses TRBV28 and TRBJ2-7, with TRBD1 matching 7 bases. The V and J ends lost 9 bases and 2 bases, in that order; junction bases with no gene match: 13. The CDR3 contains 15 residues. Germline CDR1 is MDHEN and CDR2 is SYDVKM. In DNA form, the CDR3 reads TGTGCCAGTAACCAACCTTCAGGGGGTCCCTACGAGCAGTACTTC. Protein: CASNQPSGGPYEQYF.

In this sample, this clonotype turned up a few times. The chain combines TRBV29-1 with TRBJ2-7; 8 bases align to TRBD1. CDR1 and CDR2 from the germline V gene are SQVTM and ANQGSEA. The ends lost 7 bases at V and 3 bases at J; junction bases unmatched: 8. CDR3 size: 13 residues. CDR3 sequence reads: CSASPGTGYEQYF. DNA of the CDR3: TGCAGCGCCTCACCCGGGACAGGCTACGAGCAGTACTTC.

This clonotype was detected many times. The V and J genes are TRBV20-1 and TRBJ2-1; D uncertain. The V end was cut by 6 bases, the J end by 3 bases, with 9 bases between. Germline assignment: CDR1 DFQATT and CDR2 SNEGSKA (reference sequence). This CDR3 is 12 amino acids long. DNA for the CDR3: TGCAGTGCAACTGACATCTACAATGAGCAGTTCTTC. Its protein product is CSATDIYNEQFF.

As to this clonotype: Possible read error: a much larger clone is one base away. The chain has TRBV19 and TRBJ2-3; no clear D gene. The germline V gene has CDR1 LNHDA and CDR2 SQIVND (reference sequence). Trimming pared 7 bases from V and 1 base from J, leaving 12 bases between. CDR3 length: 14 amino acids. DNA of the CDR3: TGTGCCAGTACCGATGTTACTGGCACAGATACGCAGTATTTT. Protein sequence: CASTDVTGTDTQYF.

This clonotype was counted at least ten times. The CDR3 spells CASSSPSSPGGYTF. CDR3 sequence (DNA): TGTGCCAGCAGCTCGCCGTCCAGCCCCGGTGGCTACACCTTC. V usage is TRBV7-2 and J usage is TRBJ1-2; D unclear. Germline values: CDR1 SGHTA, CDR2 FQGNSA. Trimming shortened V by 4 bases and J by 7 bases, and 16 bases separated the two germline ends. CDR3 length: 14 residues.

This clonotype was found many times. The chain has TRBV2 and TRBJ2-5, with D possibly being TRBD1 (5 bases). The V gene lost 6 bases and the J gene lost 2 bases, with 16 bases spanning the gap. CDR1 is SNHLY, CDR2 FYNNEI, per germline. The CDR3 consists of 15 residues. The CDR3 protein is CASSPGIVGQETQYF. The CDR3 nucleotides read TGTGCCAGCAGCCCAGGGATTGTTGGACAAGAGACCCAGTACTTC.

At least ten counts were recorded for this clonotype. The chain has TRBV7-2 and TRBJ2-7; TRBD1 aligns across 8 bases. CDR3 size: 18 residues. CDR1 and CDR2 (germline): SGHTA, FQGNSA. The junction had 13 bases not matched to a gene; V was cut back by 2 bases and J by 1 base. The CDR3 sequence: CASSLFPSGQELSYEQYF. The CDR3 bases are TGTGCCAGCAGCTTATTTCCTTCGGGACAGGAACTATCCTACGAGCAGTACTTC.

The chain couples TRBV20-1 to TRBJ1-4, with unresolved D. The CDR3 extends over 14 amino acids. CDR1 and CDR2 (germline): DFQATT, SNEGSKA (reference sequence). The ends were cut back, 0 bases at V and 0 bases at J, with 5 bases in the middle. The CDR3 is CSARDRATNEKLFF. The CDR3 DNA reads as TGCAGTGCTAGAGACAGAGCAACTAATGAAAAACTGTTTTTT.

This clonotype appeared many times. The chain has TRBV2 and TRBJ1-2, with 9 bases lining up with TRBD1. Germline V gives CDR1 SNHLY, CDR2 FYNNEI. The CDR3 has 13 amino acids. The V segment lost 6 bases and the J segment 8 bases; nucleotides outside the gene matches: 7. The DNA of the CDR3 is TGTGCCAGCAGACCACAGGGGGCTGAGGGCTACACCTTC. Encoded protein: CASRPQGAEGYTF.

This clonotype was picked up many times. The rearrangement joins TRBV18 to TRBJ1-2; D unresolved. The germline V gene encodes CDR1 KGHSH and CDR2 LQKENI. The CDR3 loop spans 13 amino acids. With 4 bases removed from V and 0 bases from J, the gap between germline ends came to 6 bases. CDR3 sequence: CASSQLPNYGYTF. The CDR3, as DNA: TGTGCCAGCTCACAGTTGCCTAACTATGGCTACACCTTC. Together with reference TRBV18 and TRBJ1-2, the CDR3 gives the full variable domain: NAGVMQNPRHLVRRRGQEARLRCSPMKGHSHVYWYRQLPEEGLKFMVYLQKENIIDESGMPKERFSAEFPKEGPSILRIQQVVRGDSAAYFCASSQLPNYGYTFGSGTRLTVV.